The following is a T cell receptor (beta chain) sequence with its context. Its antigen remains unknown. Template switching added a universal primer site, and cDNA bore unique molecular identifiers. TCRdb re-derived calls from the 5' RACE reads in MiXCR, one entry per CDR3 protein. Altogether a few hundred thousand distinct CDR3 sequences are present, 9% to 10% being singletons, with the ten largest covering around 3.1%. This entry is derived from a study of identical twins. General study findings and limits: Reduced insertions were recorded for abundant cord blood beta clonotypes, with no such pattern in memory repertoires.

The ends lost 4 bases at V and 3 bases at J; junction bases unmatched: 3. Germline assignment: CDR1 SEHNR and CDR2 FQNEAQ (reference sequence). The CDR3 sequence is 14 residues long. These data were also reused for a study on yellow fever vaccine responses in identical twins. That paper states: Reported findings indicate that twins' vaccine T cell responses seemed partially convergent, partially personalized.

V is TRBV7-9 and J is TRBJ2-1; TRBD2 matches at 7 bases. This sequence originates from a woman younger than 35 in good health. The sequenced sample was PBMCs. Here the CDR3 reads CASSWGGDYNEQFF. The CDR3 DNA reads TGTGCCAGCAGCTGGGGGGGTGACTACAATGAGCAGTTCTTC.